This is a list of T cell receptor beta chains from one sample in a study of blood T cell repertoires in COVID-19. TCRdb's copy holds only in-frame clones and misses some; the assay was immunoSEQ multiplex PCR. The table has about 67,000 clones, more than 75% seen once. Sequenced material: peripheral blood. Every receptor here comes from a woman in her fifties or sixties with acute or convalescent COVID-19. The conserved cysteine and the conserved F or W are not part of the CDR3 here. Fields, in order: J gene, V gene, CDR3 protein.

j_call: TRBJ1-5
v_call: TRBV4-2
cdr3_aa: ASSQGGTGGQPQH

j_call: TRBJ2-3
v_call: TRBV5-4
cdr3_aa: ASSPTGFTDTQY

j_call: TRBJ1-1
v_call: TRBV25-1
cdr3_aa: ASNSGLPGTEAF

j_call: TRBJ1-2
v_call: TRBV2
cdr3_aa: AGTGVGYGYT

j_call: TRBJ2-1
v_call: TRBV4-1
cdr3_aa: ASSQDLYNEQF

j_call: TRBJ2-5
v_call: TRBV29-1
cdr3_aa: SVDRQGETQY

j_call: TRBJ2-3
v_call: TRBV19
cdr3_aa: ASRSGRGQDTQY

j_call: TRBJ1-2
v_call: TRBV19
cdr3_aa: ASSFQGYGYT

j_call: TRBJ2-3
v_call: TRBV7-2
cdr3_aa: ASRNVRLAGGAMTQWY

j_call: TRBJ1-2
v_call: TRBV28
cdr3_aa: ASSFGRVYYGYT

j_call: TRBJ1-1
v_call: TRBV14
cdr3_aa: ASSQRGGERNTEAF

j_call: TRBJ1-3
v_call: TRBV6-1
cdr3_aa: ASSEQAVSGNTIY

j_call: TRBJ1-6
v_call: TRBV6-4
cdr3_aa: ASSSGLENSPLH

j_call: TRBJ2-5
v_call: TRBV5-6
cdr3_aa: ASTLFQGLGLETQY

j_call: TRBJ1-2
v_call: TRBV6-5
cdr3_aa: ASRTWGLAQDGYT

j_call: TRBJ2-2
v_call: TRBV5-1
cdr3_aa: ASSATSGGDLTNTGELF

j_call: TRBJ2-5
v_call: TRBV9
cdr3_aa: ASSSAGGRQETQY

j_call: TRBJ2-3
v_call: TRBV7-8
cdr3_aa: ASSTRSRQGTDTQY

j_call: TRBJ2-3
v_call: TRBV7-9
cdr3_aa: ASSLVAGAGGDTQY

j_call: TRBJ1-1
v_call: TRBV27
cdr3_aa: ASSWEPFRYGTEAF

j_call: TRBJ2-2
v_call: TRBV18
cdr3_aa: ASSSATTNTGELF

j_call: TRBJ2-3
v_call: TRBV5-6
cdr3_aa: ASSQGPNTDTQY

j_call: TRBJ2-3
v_call: TRBV5-1
cdr3_aa: ASSSRTSGRSDTQY

j_call: TRBJ2-2
v_call: TRBV30
cdr3_aa: AWKRSFGNTGELF

j_call: TRBJ1-1
v_call: TRBV30
cdr3_aa: AGDRENTEAF

j_call: TRBJ1-1
v_call: TRBV27
cdr3_aa: ASWGQGGFTEAF